This T cell receptor (beta chain) was identified during a study of blood T cell repertoires in COVID-19. Study details: Specimens from acute and convalescent COVID-19 originated in the United States, Italy and Spain. T cells, B-cell-depleted T cells, or PBMCs provided the cDNA or gDNA that served as material.

The germline gives CDR1 SGHRS, CDR2 YFSETQ. With V trimmed by 3 bases and J by 1 base, 5 bases remained unmatched. The CDR3 length is 16 residues. In the source study's methods: Reference gene primer amplification yielded estimated nucleated cell counts. TCRdb keeps only in-frame clones here, not all; method: immunoSEQ multiplex PCR. That table gives V, J and clone size, and the DNA gave D and trimming. Of around 170,000 clones listed, more than 70% are singletons. Sequencing input: peripheral blood. The chain is built from TRBV5-1 and TRBJ2-7; 12 bases fit TRBD2. This TCR came from a man younger than 35 with active or convalescent COVID-19. CDR3 residues: CASSYLTSGSSYEQYF. The CDR3 nucleotides are TGCGCCAGCAGCTACTTGACTAGCGGGAGTTCCTACGAGCAGTACTTC.